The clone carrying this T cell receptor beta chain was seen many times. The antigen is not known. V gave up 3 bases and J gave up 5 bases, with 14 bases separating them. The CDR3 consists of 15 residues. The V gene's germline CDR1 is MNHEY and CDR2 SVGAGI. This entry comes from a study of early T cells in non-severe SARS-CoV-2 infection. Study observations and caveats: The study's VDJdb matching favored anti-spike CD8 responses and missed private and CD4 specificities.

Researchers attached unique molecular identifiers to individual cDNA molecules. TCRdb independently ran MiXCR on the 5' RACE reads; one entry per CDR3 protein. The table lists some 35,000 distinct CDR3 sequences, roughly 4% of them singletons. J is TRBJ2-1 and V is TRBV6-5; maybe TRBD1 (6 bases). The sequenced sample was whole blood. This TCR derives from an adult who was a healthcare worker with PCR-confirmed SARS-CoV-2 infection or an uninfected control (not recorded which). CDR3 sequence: CASSYGGLDNNEQFF. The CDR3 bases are TGTGCCAGCAGTTATGGGGGCCTCGATAACAATGAGCAGTTCTTC.